One sample yielded the 30 T cell receptor beta chains listed below, sequenced in a study of post-analysis software for immune sequencing data. Overall study findings and caveats: Among a few TRBV segments more frequent in patients than controls were TRBV5-6, TRBV5-1 and TRBV20-1.

Presence of unique molecular identifiers characterized the TCR beta cDNA libraries. MiXCR, run by TCRdb on the PCR reads, gives a single entry per CDR3 protein. The sample consists of hundreds of thousands of distinct CDR3 sequences, roughly 47% of them appearing once. These receptors' targets are unknown. The sample comprised blood. The source is a girl between 5 and 17 years old with multiple sclerosis.

This clonotype turned up a few times. The chain has TRBV28 and TRBJ2-1, with D perhaps TRBD1 or TRBD2 (6 bases each). The germline V gene has CDR1 MDHEN and CDR2 SYDVKM. Trimming pared 5 bases from V and 0 bases from J, leaving 14 bases between. The CDR3 covers 16 residues. The CDR3 here is CASSEGGDSSYNEQFF. In DNA, the CDR3 is TGTGCCAGCAGTGAGGGGGGCGATAGCTCCTACAATGAGCAGTTCTTC.

V gene TRBV7-9 combines with J gene TRBJ2-5; D not resolved. The germline gives CDR1 SEHNR, CDR2 FQNEAQ (reference sequence). The CDR3 runs to 15 residues. V gave up 5 bases and J gave up 0 bases, with 13 bases separating them. The CDR3: CASSAKHSYQETQYF. DNA of the CDR3: TGTGCCAGCAGCGCAAAACACAGTTACCAAGAGACCCAGTACTTC.

The V gene is TRBV29-1, the J gene TRBJ2-7; 8 bases are a match to TRBD2. The CDR3 spans 13 residues. J lost 3 bases, V lost 7 bases, and 8 bases had no gene match. From germline, CDR1 is SQVTM and CDR2 ANQGSEA. The chain's CDR3 is CSALSGGNYEQYF. In nucleotides, the CDR3 is TGCAGCGCCCTATCGGGAGGGAACTACGAGCAGTACTTC.

The genes are TRBV29-1 and TRBJ2-7; TRBD1 matches 9 bases. CDR1 SQVTM and CDR2 ANQGSEA come from the germline V gene. The CDR3 loop spans 14 amino acids. After removal of 7 bases from V and 5 bases from J, the junction contained 12 bases not matched to a gene. In DNA form, the CDR3 reads TGCAGCGGGGGGGGACAGGGACCTCCTGACGAGCAGTACTTC. It is translated as CSGGGQGPPDEQYF.

The chain links TRBV3-1 to TRBJ1-2; D is unresolved. Germline V lookup: CDR1 LGHDT, CDR2 YNNKEL (reference sequence). The CDR3 totals 14 residues. Between the trimmed V and J ends, which lost 0 bases and 4 bases, there was a span of 9 bases. The CDR3: CASSQESGFYGYTF. The CDR3 nucleotides read TGTGCCAGCAGCCAAGAATCCGGGTTCTATGGCTACACCTTC.

This clonotype showed up just a few times. The chain has TRBV20-1 and TRBJ2-4; D might be TRBD1 or TRBD2, each matching 5 bases. The last part of the DNA fits TRBJ2-7 better; the J call may be wrong. Germline V gene lookup returns CDR1 DFQATT and CDR2 SNEGSKA (reference sequence). The CDR3 is 13 amino acids. The CDR3 protein is CSFNRGPLGEQYF. The CDR3 bases are TGCAGTTTCAATCGGGGCCCCCTGGGCGAGCAGTACTTC.

V is TRBV4-1 and J is TRBJ2-1; D remains unclear. Trimming took 6 bases from V and 0 from J, leaving 12 bases between them. Germline CDR1 and CDR2: MGHRA and YSYEKL. The CDR3 is 15 amino acids. The CDR3 is CASRVSWVSYNEQFF. The CDR3 DNA reads as TGCGCCAGCAGGGTTAGTTGGGTCTCCTACAATGAGCAGTTCTTC.

The chain uses TRBV20-1 and TRBJ2-1; 7 positions agree with TRBD2. Per the germline V gene, CDR1 is DFQATT and CDR2 is SNEGSKA (reference sequence). The CDR3 consists of 15 residues. The V and J ends lost 2 bases and 4 bases, in that order; junction bases with no gene match: 8. CDR3 residues: CSARMGSGGYNEQFF. For the CDR3, the DNA is TGCAGTGCTAGAATGGGGTCGGGAGGATACAATGAGCAGTTCTTC.

V gene TRBV7-9 combines with J gene TRBJ2-6; 8 bases fit TRBD2. Unmatched junction bases numbered 4, after V lost 5 bases and J lost 1 base. Germline-derived CDR1 and CDR2 are SEHNR and FQNEAQ (reference sequence). The CDR3 runs 16 residues. The CDR3 bases are TGTGCCAGCAGCCCACAGCGGGGGTCTGGGGCCAACGTCCTGACTTTC. Translating it yields CASSPQRGSGANVLTF.

This clonotype was seen a handful of times. This chain connects TRBV12-3 or TRBV12-4 to TRBJ2-3; D ambiguous. Deletions cut 2 bases from V and 4 bases from J, with 10 bases between. The CDR3 is 14 amino acids. CDR3 nucleotide sequence: TGTGCCAGCAGTTTAAGTCAGCCCGCAGATACGCAGTATTTT. Translating gives CASSLSQPADTQYF.

The rearrangement uses TRBV12-3 or TRBV12-4 and TRBJ2-7; D assignment may be TRBD1 or TRBD2 (5 bases each). This CDR3 comprises 15 residues. Between the trimmed V and J ends, which lost 2 bases and 0 bases, there was a span of 11 bases. This CDR3 is CASSLSVGASYEQYF. The CDR3 nucleotides are TGTGCCAGCAGTTTATCTGTCGGGGCCTCCTACGAGCAGTACTTC.

The chain combines TRBV12-3 or TRBV12-4 with TRBJ2-7; 9 bases line up with TRBD1. The CDR3 is made up of 15 amino acids. V trimming: 5 bases; J trimming: 7 bases; junction bases outside the gene matches: 12. The CDR3 reads CASSINRGRPGEQYF. The CDR3 coding sequence is TGTGCCAGCAGTATAAACAGGGGGCGCCCGGGGGAGCAGTACTTC.

This clonotype was detected only a few times. The chain recombines TRBV7-9 with TRBJ2-6; maybe TRBD1 (5 bases). The germline V gene encodes CDR1 SEHNR and CDR2 FQNEAQ (reference sequence). The CDR3 spans 17 residues. V was cut by 6 bases and J by 0 bases, with 15 bases left in between. CDR3 region: CASRGKQASSGANVLTF. The CDR3 coding sequence is TGTGCCAGCAGGGGTAAACAGGCCAGCTCTGGGGCCAACGTCCTGACTTTC.

The chain links TRBV6-4 to TRBJ1-2; 8 nucleotides line up with TRBD1. The germline gives CDR1 MRHNA, CDR2 SNTAGT. The V and J ends lost 3 bases and 5 bases, in that order; junction bases with no gene match: 8. The CDR3 is 15 amino acids. The CDR3: CASSEAGGARYGYTF. CDR3 DNA: TGTGCCAGCAGTGAGGCAGGGGGCGCGAGGTATGGCTACACCTTC.

The chain has TRBV7-9 and TRBJ2-1, with D hard to call. Germline CDR1 is SEHNR and CDR2 is FQNEAQ (reference sequence). The CDR3 extends over 15 amino acids. The V end lost 2 bases, the J end lost 3 bases, and 11 bases lay between the germline ends. CDR3 residues: CASSLLYMFYNEQFF. CDR3 bases: TGTGCCAGCAGCTTACTGTATATGTTCTACAATGAGCAGTTCTTC.

The CDR3 spells CASSPLPGVLVSETQYF. The CDR3 bases are TGTGCCAGCAGTCCCTTGCCGGGCGTACTAGTATCGGAGACCCAGTACTTC. V usage is TRBV12-3 or TRBV12-4 and J usage is TRBJ2-5; D is perhaps TRBD2 (5 bases). This CDR3 has 17 amino acids. Trimming removed 5 bases at V and 5 bases at J, with 24 bases between.

This rearrangement joins TRBV6-1 to TRBJ1-2; D unresolved. Trimming took 2 bases from V and 9 from J, leaving 13 bases between them. The CDR3 length is 13 residues. Germline V gene lookup returns CDR1 MNHNS and CDR2 SASEGT. The CDR3 region is CASSETDLYRYTF. The CDR3 DNA is TGTGCCAGCAGTGAAACGGATCTATATCGCTACACCTTC.

The V and J genes are TRBV12-3 or TRBV12-4 and TRBJ2-3; D is perhaps TRBD2 (5 bases). The CDR3 covers 16 residues. Trimming shortened V by 5 bases and J by 1 base, and 16 bases separated the two germline ends. The CDR3 DNA reads as TGTGCCAGCAGTGAGGGTCGGGCTCTCGGCACAGATACGCAGTATTTT. It encodes CASSEGRALGTDTQYF.

J is TRBJ1-4 and V is TRBV12-3 or TRBV12-4, with unresolved D. Deletions cut 5 bases from V and 5 bases from J, with 15 bases between. There are 15 residues in the CDR3. CDR3 protein: CASSPQKGSNEKLFF. CDR3 nucleotide sequence: TGTGCCAGCAGTCCCCAAAAAGGGTCGAATGAAAAACTGTTTTTT.

This clonotype showed up just a few times. At one end, the junction sequence differs from germline, possibly due to a read error. The rearrangement uses TRBV7-9 and TRBJ2-1, with D unclear. The germline gives CDR1 SEHNR, CDR2 FQNEAQ (reference sequence). This CDR3 spans 12 amino acids. Here the CDR3 DNA reads TGTTCCAGCAGCTTAGGTTACGATGAGCAGTTCTTC. This gives the protein CSSSLGYDEQFF.

V is TRBV6-5 and J is TRBJ2-3; TRBD2 might be the D (5 bases). Germline loops: CDR1 MNHEY, CDR2 SVGAGI. Between the trimmed V and J ends, which lost 2 bases and 7 bases, there was a span of 13 bases. The CDR3 runs to 14 residues. The CDR3 here is CASSYPGLPHTQYF. CDR3 nucleotide sequence: TGTGCCAGCAGTTACCCAGGACTCCCGCATACGCAGTATTTT.

The V gene is TRBV7-6, the J gene TRBJ1-5; TRBD1 is a possible D gene (5 bases). Germline V gene sequence: CDR1 SGHVS, CDR2 FNYEAQ. The CDR3 runs 14 residues. The germline V and J ends were trimmed by 5 bases and 2 bases, with 10 bases remaining between them. The CDR3 sequence: CASSIGHGNQPQHF. In nucleotides, the CDR3 is TGTGCCAGCAGCATAGGACACGGCAATCAGCCCCAGCATTTT.

The chain recombines TRBV10-2 with TRBJ1-1; maybe TRBD1 (6 bases). V lost 6 bases and J lost 1, with 12 bases in between. Per the germline V gene, CDR1 is WSHSY and CDR2 is SAAADI. The CDR3 covers 14 residues. The CDR3 is CASRTGQKNTEAFF. In DNA, the CDR3 is TGCGCCAGCAGGACGGGACAAAAGAACACTGAAGCTTTCTTT.

This rearrangement joins TRBV3-1 to TRBJ2-7; TRBD2 aligns across 11 bases. CDR3 length: 13 amino acids. V shed 4 bases, J shed 7 bases, and the junction held 3 bases outside the gene matches. Looked up from germline, CDR1 is LGHDT and CDR2 is YNNKEL (reference sequence). The DNA of the CDR3 is TGTGCCAGCAGCCCAAGACTAGCGGGGGAGCAGTACTTC. Translating gives CASSPRLAGEQYF.

CDR3 nucleotide sequence: TGCAGCGTTTACAGTTACAATGAGCAGTTCTTC. Translated: CSVYSYNEQFF. V and J are TRBV29-1 and TRBJ2-1, with D unclear. The length of the CDR3 is 11 residues. Germline V gene data show CDR1 as SQVTM and CDR2 as ANQGSEA. V lost 5 bases and J 4 bases, leaving 6 bases between the germline ends.

This clonotype was counted between two and nine times. The V gene is TRBV20-1, the J gene TRBJ2-5, with 9 bases identical to TRBD1. Germline CDR1 reads DFQATT; CDR2 reads SNEGSKA (reference sequence). V lost 3 bases and J lost 5; bases outside the gene matches: 7. The CDR3 consists of 14 residues. CDR3 in DNA: TGCAGTGCTAGCCTTACAGGGGGCAGGGAGACCCAGTACTTC. It translates to CSASLTGGRETQYF.

The table lists this clonotype with a few counts. The chain employs TRBV12-3 or TRBV12-4 and TRBJ2-4; D remains unclear. The J call could be wrong; TRBJ2-7 is a better fit for the DNA end. CDR3 size: 12 residues. Here the CDR3 reads CASSSPMGEQYF. The CDR3 DNA follows: TGTGCCAGCAGTTCCCCCATGGGCGAGCAGTACTTC.

The rearrangement uses TRBV12-3 or TRBV12-4 and TRBJ1-2; 10 bases line up with TRBD1. The junction had 4 bases not matched to a gene; V was cut back by 6 bases and J by 3 bases. CDR3 length: 14 amino acids. This CDR3 reads CASRGGQGDYGYTF. CDR3 in DNA: TGTGCCAGCAGGGGAGGACAGGGGGACTATGGCTACACCTTC.

The CDR3 here is CSARDTRGTSGRSKQFF. As DNA, the CDR3 is TGCAGTGCTAGAGATACCCGTGGGACTAGCGGGAGGTCGAAGCAGTTCTTC. V and J are TRBV20-1 and TRBJ2-1, with 15 positions matching TRBD2. Trimming cost V 0 bases and J 11 bases; bases outside gene matches: 11. Germline V gene sequence: CDR1 DFQATT, CDR2 SNEGSKA (reference sequence). CDR3 length: 17 amino acids.

A single count supports this clonotype. The junction differs from germline at one of its ends, possibly a read error. V and J are TRBV12-3 or TRBV12-4 and TRBJ2-3, with 14 bases identical to TRBD2. The CDR3 contains 17 residues. The CDR3 loop is CASSRPGLAGVVDTQYF. The CDR3 DNA follows: TGTGCCAGCAGCAGACCGGGACTAGCGGGGGTGGTAGATACGCAATATTTT.